These 8 T cell receptor beta chains came from one sample sequenced in a study of technical replicates of blood from a few donors. Clones were sequenced by immunoSEQ multiplex PCR, and TCRdb holds only the in-frame ones, with some missing. The sample has around 17,000 clones; roughly 84% are singletons. Sequenced sample: PBMCs. Receptors originate from a human donor in good health.

The chain uses TRBV28 and TRBJ2-7, with 7 bases fitting TRBD1. The CDR3 sequence is 12 residues long. The germline V gene encodes CDR1 MDHEN and CDR2 SYDVKM. V was pared by 6 bases and J by 3 bases, with 2 bases of the junction left unmatched. Here the CDR3 reads CASRTGSYEQYF. The CDR3 DNA follows: TGTGCCAGCAGGACAGGGAGCTACGAGCAGTACTTC.

J is TRBJ1-1 and V is TRBV11-1; no clear D gene. The CDR3 is 14 residues long. The germline V gene has CDR1 SGHAT and CDR2 FQDESV (reference sequence). The V end lost 3 bases, the J end lost 6 bases, and 14 bases lay between the germline ends. The DNA for the CDR3 is TGTGCCAGCAGCTTGGAGGGATTTTGGTCTGAAGCTTTCTTT. It is translated as CASSLEGFWSEAFF.

The sample holds a few counts of this clone. V usage is TRBV7-9 and J usage is TRBJ1-4; 7 bases are a match to TRBD1. This CDR3 comprises 17 residues. The germline CDR1 and CDR2 sequences are SEHNR and FQNEAQ (reference sequence). Unmatched junction bases numbered 10, after V lost 2 bases and J lost 4 bases. The CDR3: CASSLFSSRDSNEKLFF. CDR3 DNA sequence: TGTGCCAGCAGCTTATTTTCTTCCCGGGACAGTAATGAAAAACTGTTTTTT.

This rearrangement joins TRBV15 to TRBJ2-6, with 9 bases aligning to TRBD1. Germline values: CDR1 LNHNV, CDR2 YYDKDF (reference sequence). Unmatched junction bases numbered 8, after V lost 5 bases and J lost 0 bases. The CDR3 has 18 amino acids. CDR3 region: CATSDDRGIRSGANVLTF. In DNA, the CDR3 is TGTGCCACCAGCGATGACAGGGGGATTCGCTCTGGGGCCAACGTCCTGACTTTC.

The CDR3 region has the DNA TGCGCCAGCACCCCGGACAGGGCTGGTGAGCAGTTCTTC. Its translation: CASTPDRAGEQFF. V usage is TRBV10-1 and J usage is TRBJ2-1; 8 bases match TRBD1. Trimming at V came to 7 bases and at J to 9 bases, leaving 8 bases not matched to a gene. CDR3 length: 13 residues. Looked up from germline, CDR1 is WNHNN and CDR2 is SYGVQD (reference sequence).

The chain is built from TRBV7-6 and TRBJ2-5; 14 bases agree with TRBD2. V lost 0 bases and J lost 4; bases outside the gene matches: 4. CDR1 is SGHVS and CDR2 is FNYEAQ in the germline V gene. CDR3 size: 17 residues. In DNA form, the CDR3 reads TGTGCCAGCAGCTTAGCCACCGGACTAGCGGGAGGAGAGACCCAGTACTTC. This codes for CASSLATGLAGGETQYF.

The J gene is TRBJ2-7, the V gene TRBV5-1; 7 bases are shared with TRBD1. Germline V gives CDR1 SGHRS, CDR2 YFSETQ. V gave up 5 bases and J gave up 1 base; unmatched junction bases: 9. This CDR3 comprises 15 residues. The CDR3 DNA reads TGCGCCAGCAGTTTTTCCGGGACAGCTTCCTACGAGCAGTACTTC. Protein: CASSFSGTASYEQYF.

CDR3 sequence: CASSEWTANTGELFF. The CDR3 DNA sequence: TGTGCCAGCAGTGAATGGACAGCGAACACCGGGGAGCTGTTTTTT. The chain combines TRBV6-1 with TRBJ2-2; D perhaps matches TRBD1 (6 bases). CDR1 is MNHNS and CDR2 is SASEGT in the germline V gene. Trimming stripped 2 bases from V and 0 bases from J, with 7 bases between. The CDR3 has 15 residues.